This T cell receptor (beta chain) was recorded in a study of vaccination and CD4 T cells after COVID-19. The CDR3 spans 10 residues. The V and J ends lost 7 bases and 5 bases respectively, with 8 bases between them. CDR1 GTSNPN and CDR2 SVGIG come from the germline V gene (reference sequence). Worth noting for this clonotype: The target antigen is unknown.

The Oncomine TCR Beta short-read assay was applied to DNA of cultured CD4+ T cells. TCRdb passed the PCR reads through MiXCR, listing each CDR3 protein once. The sample holds 15,000 to 17,000 distinct CDR3 sequences, approximately 48% seen once. Treatment denoted: approximately nine-day PBMC culture with coronavirus spike peptide pools or control peptides (ViraFEST assay). Antigen-specific T cell expansion with peptide pools preceded TCR sequencing in the ViraFEST approach. The receptor's source is a human donor who had recovered from COVID-19. Sequenced input: CD4+ T cells from blood, cultured in vitro. V gene TRBV30 combines with J gene TRBJ1-1, with a possible D match to TRBD1 (6 bases). This CDR3 is CALGGTEAFF. CDR3 bases: TGTGCCTTAGGGGGGACTGAAGCTTTCTTT.